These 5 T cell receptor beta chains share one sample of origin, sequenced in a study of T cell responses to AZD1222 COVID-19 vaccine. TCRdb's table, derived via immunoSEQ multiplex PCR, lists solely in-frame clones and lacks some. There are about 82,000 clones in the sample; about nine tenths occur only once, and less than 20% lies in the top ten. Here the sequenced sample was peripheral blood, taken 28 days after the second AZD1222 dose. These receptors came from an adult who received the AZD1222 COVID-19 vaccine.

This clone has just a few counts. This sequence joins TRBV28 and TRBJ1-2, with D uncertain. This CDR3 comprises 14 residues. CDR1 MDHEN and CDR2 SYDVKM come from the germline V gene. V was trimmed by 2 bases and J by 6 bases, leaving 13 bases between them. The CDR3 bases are TGTGCCAGCAGTTTAACCGCCAGGTTCAATGGCTACACCTTC. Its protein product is CASSLTARFNGYTF.

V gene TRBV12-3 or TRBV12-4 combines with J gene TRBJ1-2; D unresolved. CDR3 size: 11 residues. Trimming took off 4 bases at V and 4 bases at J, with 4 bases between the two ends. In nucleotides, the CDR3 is TGTGCCAGCAGTTACGGCTATGGCTACACCTTC. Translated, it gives CASSYGYGYTF.

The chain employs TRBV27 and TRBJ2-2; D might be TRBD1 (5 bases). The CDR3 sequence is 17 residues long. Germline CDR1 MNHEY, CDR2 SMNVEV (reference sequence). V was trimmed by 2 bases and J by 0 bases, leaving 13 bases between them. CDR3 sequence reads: CASSLGHGFANTGELFF. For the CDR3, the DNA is TGTGCCAGCAGTTTAGGACACGGATTCGCGAACACCGGGGAGCTGTTTTTT.

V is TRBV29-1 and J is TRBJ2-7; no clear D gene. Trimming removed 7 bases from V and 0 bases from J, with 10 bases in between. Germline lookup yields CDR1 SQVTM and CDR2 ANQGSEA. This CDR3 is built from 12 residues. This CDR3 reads CSATLGSYEQYF. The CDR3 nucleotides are TGCAGCGCGACCTTGGGCTCCTACGAGCAGTACTTC.

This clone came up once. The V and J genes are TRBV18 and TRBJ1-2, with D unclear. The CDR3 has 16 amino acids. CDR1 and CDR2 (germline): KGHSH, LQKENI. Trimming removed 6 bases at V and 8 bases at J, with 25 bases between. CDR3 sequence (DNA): TGTGCCAGCTCCTCGACCCGGGCCCACTCTTTGGGCGGCTACACCTTC. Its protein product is CASSSTRAHSLGGYTF.